Shown below are 28 T cell receptor beta chains from a single sample sequenced in a study of T cells in Graves' hyperthyroidism and ophthalmopathy. RNA transcripts were the template for amplifying TCR beta CDR3 regions. Primed by the HTBI set, a first-round RT-PCR was run on the TCR CDR3. MiXCR was run by TCRdb on the multiplex PCR reads, yielding one entry per CDR3 protein. The table shows 300,000 to 400,000 distinct CDR3 sequences, with around 15% occurring only once. Sequenced material: blood. These receptors all come from a woman in her twenties or thirties with Graves' ophthalmopathy.

This clonotype was picked up many times. The V call is TRBV4-2, the J call TRBJ2-2; no firm D call. Germline V CDR1 and CDR2: LGHNA, YNFKEQ. The CDR3 length is 14 residues. V was trimmed by 1 base and J by 6 bases, leaving 9 bases between them. The CDR3 nucleotides are TGTGCCAGCAGCCAAGGGCTAGAGGCCGGGGAGCTGTTTTTT. It codes for CASSQGLEAGELFF.

This clonotype was seen ten or more times. The V and J genes are TRBV7-8 and TRBJ2-1; D not certain. The CDR3 contains 16 residues. CDR1 is SGHVS and CDR2 is FQNEAQ in the germline V gene. Trimming left V 2 bases short and J 2 bases short, with 13 bases between. CDR3 region: CASSLIAAITYNEQFF. The DNA of the CDR3 is TGTGCCAGCAGCTTAATAGCCGCTATTACCTACAATGAGCAGTTCTTC.

This chain joins TRBV3-1 and TRBJ2-3; D remains ambiguous. Germline V gives CDR1 LGHDT, CDR2 YNNKEL (reference sequence). V was cut by 1 base and J by 5 bases, with 7 bases left in between. This CDR3 contains 13 residues. CDR3 in amino acids: CASSQGPVDTQYF. DNA of the CDR3: TGTGCCAGCAGCCAAGGGCCGGTAGATACGCAGTATTTT.

This clonotype was seen at least ten times. The rearrangement uses TRBV7-9 and TRBJ2-3, with 12 positions matching TRBD2. V gave up 4 bases and J gave up 4 bases; unmatched junction bases: 12. There are 18 residues in the CDR3. Germline CDR1 and CDR2: SEHNR and FQNEAQ (reference sequence). The CDR3 loop reads CASSSLPKLAGGSDTQYF. Here the CDR3 DNA reads TGTGCCAGCAGCTCCCTCCCCAAACTAGCGGGGGGCTCAGATACGCAGTATTTT. The entire variable domain, with the rest obtained from reference TRBV7-9 and TRBJ2-3, is as follows: DTGVSQNPRHKITKRGQNVTFRCDPISEHNRLYWYRQTLGQGPEFLTYFQNEAQLEKSRLLSDRFSAERPKGSFSTLEIQRTEQGDSAMYLCASSSLPKLAGGSDTQYFGPGTRLTVL.

This clonotype was counted at least ten times. V and J are TRBV18 and TRBJ1-1; 9 bases map to TRBD1. CDR3 length: 15 amino acids. Trimming at V came to 4 bases and at J to 5 bases, leaving 8 bases not matched to a gene. In germline, CDR1 is KGHSH, CDR2 LQKENI. In DNA, the CDR3 is TGTGCCAGCTCACAAGCGGGACAGGGTGGTACTGAAGCTTTCTTT. It specifies CASSQAGQGGTEAFF.

This clonotype was detected many times. The V and J genes are TRBV2 and TRBJ2-5; D possibly corresponds to TRBD1 (6 bases). Germline V CDR1 and CDR2: SNHLY, FYNNEI. The V gene lost 5 bases and the J gene lost 7 bases, with 17 bases spanning the gap. The CDR3 is 14 amino acids. DNA of the CDR3: TGTGCCAGCAGTTCCATGGGGGCTGGTGGGACCCAGTACTTC. Residues: CASSSMGAGGTQYF. Using reference TRBV2 and TRBJ2-5 for the parts outside the CDR3, the full variable domain is EPEVTQTPSHQVTQMGQEVILRCVPISNHLYFYWYRQILGQKVEFLVSFYNNEISEKSEIFDDQFSVERPDGSNFTLKIRSTKLEDSAMYFCASSSMGAGGTQYFGPGTRLLVL.

Ten or more counts support this clonotype. The CDR3 is CASSRLGLAGMQETQYF. Written as DNA, the CDR3 is TGTGCCAGCAGCCGCCTGGGACTAGCGGGAATGCAAGAGACCCAGTACTTC. The chain carries TRBV11-2 and TRBJ2-5; TRBD2 matches at 13 bases. CDR3 length equals 17 residues. CDR1 is SGHAT, CDR2 FQNNGV, per germline. After removal of 5 bases from V and 2 bases from J, the junction contained 8 bases not matched to a gene.

The chain employs TRBV10-1 and TRBJ2-1; TRBD2 matches 11 bases. Germline assignment: CDR1 WNHNN and CDR2 SYGVQD (reference sequence). Unmatched junction bases numbered 12, after V lost 10 bases and J lost 4 bases. This CDR3 spans 16 amino acids. DNA for the CDR3: TGCGCCAACAACACGTTCGTAGCGGGGGGGTACAATGAGCAGTTCTTC. Protein product: CANNTFVAGGYNEQFF.

This clonotype was found many times. CDR3 sequence: CASSLGWSGANVLTF. The CDR3 nucleotides read TGTGCCAGCAGCTTAGGGTGGTCTGGGGCCAACGTCCTGACTTTC. The chain joins TRBV11-2 to TRBJ2-6, with D unclear. Germline V CDR1 and CDR2: SGHAT, FQNNGV. Trimming stripped 1 base from V and 1 base from J, with 5 bases between. The CDR3 covers 15 residues. Full variable domain (rest looked up from reference TRBV11-2 and TRBJ2-6): EAGVAQSPRYKIIEKRQSVAFWCNPISGHATLYWYQQILGQGPKLLIQFQNNGVVDDSQLPKDRFSAERLKGVDSTLKIQPAKLEDSAVYLCASSLGWSGANVLTFGAGSRLTVL.

V usage is TRBV7-2 and J usage is TRBJ2-7; TRBD2 agrees at 9 bases. The CDR3 has 14 amino acids. The V and J ends lost 1 base and 3 bases, in that order; junction bases with no gene match: 1. Germline V gene sequence: CDR1 SGHTA, CDR2 FQGNSA. The CDR3 sequence is CASSLVAGDYEQYF. CDR3 coding DNA: TGTGCCAGCAGCTTAGTAGCGGGAGACTACGAGCAGTACTTC.

Only a few counts were recorded for this clonotype. The genes are TRBV20-1 and TRBJ1-2; D gene unclear. V gave up 6 bases and J gave up 0 bases, with 14 bases separating them. Germline-derived CDR1 and CDR2 are DFQATT and SNEGSKA (reference sequence). The CDR3 covers 14 residues. CDR3 in amino acids: CSALGRHTNYGYTF. The CDR3 DNA sequence: TGCAGTGCCCTCGGACGGCATACTAACTATGGCTACACCTTC.

This clonotype has a count of ten or more. The chain joins TRBV3-1 to TRBJ1-1; unclear D gene. V was pared by 1 base and J by 0 bases, with 9 bases between. This CDR3 is 15 amino acids long. Germline lookup yields CDR1 LGHDT and CDR2 YNNKEL (reference sequence). This chain's CDR3 is CASSQGPAMNTEAFF. The CDR3 DNA is TGTGCCAGCAGCCAAGGTCCGGCAATGAACACTGAAGCTTTCTTT.

The table lists this clonotype with many counts. The chain has TRBV20-1 and TRBJ1-3; D gene uncertain. CDR1 is DFQATT, CDR2 SNEGSKA, per germline (reference sequence). V was pared by 0 bases and J by 0 bases, with 9 bases between. The CDR3 is 15 residues long. CDR3 in DNA: TGCAGTGCTAGAGAGGTGGGAAGCTCTGGAAACACCATATATTTT. This codes for CSAREVGSSGNTIYF.

This clonotype appeared many times. The rearrangement joins TRBV3-1 to TRBJ2-1; TRBD1 matches at 8 bases. Trimming removed 1 base from V and 6 bases from J; junction bases left unmatched: 5. The CDR3 spans 15 residues. The germline CDR1 and CDR2 sequences are LGHDT and YNNKEL (reference sequence). CDR3 bases: TGTGCCAGCAGCCAAGCGGGCACAGGGGGCAATGAGCAGTTCTTC. It translates to CASSQAGTGGNEQFF.

In its sample, this clonotype was seen many times. The V gene is TRBV2, the J gene TRBJ2-2; D is possibly TRBD2 (5 bases). The CDR3 is 17 amino acids. The V end was cut by 6 bases, the J end by 1 base, with 18 bases between. Germline V CDR1 and CDR2: SNHLY, FYNNEI. CDR3 loop: CASSPRHRGLNTGELFF. CDR3 DNA sequence: TGTGCCAGCAGCCCTAGACATCGCGGGTTGAACACCGGGGAGCTGTTTTTT.

In its sample, this clonotype was seen many times. The genes are TRBV7-2 and TRBJ1-5, with D tentatively TRBD1 (6 bases). CDR3 length: 15 amino acids. CDR1 and CDR2 from the germline V gene are SGHTA and FQGNSA. The germline V and J ends were trimmed by 5 bases and 1 base, with 12 bases remaining between them. This chain's CDR3 is CASSSGTGSNQPQHF. CDR3 DNA sequence: TGTGCCAGCAGCAGTGGTACAGGGAGCAATCAGCCCCAGCATTTT.

In its sample, this clonotype was seen a few times. This sequence joins TRBV7-9 and TRBJ2-7; 10 bases match TRBD2. Germline V gene lookup returns CDR1 SEHNR and CDR2 FQNEAQ (reference sequence). With V trimmed by 4 bases and J by 3 bases, 9 bases remained unmatched. The length of the CDR3 is 16 residues. The CDR3 region is CASSSLGAGGFYEQYF. The CDR3 region has the DNA TGTGCCAGCAGCTCCCTTGGAGCGGGAGGGTTCTACGAGCAGTACTTC. Using reference TRBV7-9 and TRBJ2-7 for the parts outside the CDR3, the full variable domain is DTGVSQNPRHKITKRGQNVTFRCDPISEHNRLYWYRQTLGQGPEFLTYFQNEAQLEKSRLLSDRFSAERPKGSFSTLEIQRTEQGDSAMYLCASSSLGAGGFYEQYFGPGTRLTVT.

This clonotype showed up just once. Since a much larger clone is just one base distant, this may be a read error. The genes are TRBV20-1 and TRBJ2-1; D is undetermined. This CDR3 is 11 amino acids long. Germline CDR1 reads DFQATT; CDR2 reads SNEGSKA (reference sequence). In nucleotides, the CDR3 is TGCAGTGCTCAGGCTTTCAATGAGCGGTTCTTC. Its protein product is CSAQAFNERFF.

This clonotype has ten or more counts. V gene TRBV30 combines with J gene TRBJ2-7, with unresolved D. CDR1 GTSNPN and CDR2 SVGIG come from the germline V gene (reference sequence). The CDR3 has 12 residues. The V gene lost 2 bases and the J gene lost 5 bases, with 10 bases spanning the gap. The CDR3 region is CAWSPLVHEQYF. CDR3 DNA sequence: TGTGCCTGGAGTCCGCTGGTTCACGAGCAGTACTTC.

This clonotype was seen ten or more times. The J gene is TRBJ1-4, the V gene TRBV28, with D possibly being TRBD1 (5 bases). V was trimmed by 6 bases and J by 3 bases, leaving 14 bases between them. Germline V gene data show CDR1 as MDHEN and CDR2 as SYDVKM. The CDR3 has 15 residues. The CDR3 bases are TGTGCCAGCAGCACCCCCTGGGGCCCTAATGAAAAACTGTTTTTT. This sequence encodes CASSTPWGPNEKLFF.

Worth noting for this clonotype: This clone may be a read error of a much larger clone one base away. The rearrangement uses TRBV7-9 and TRBJ2-5, with a possible D match to TRBD1 (7 bases). CDR3 length: 15 residues. The germline CDR1 and CDR2 sequences are SEHNR and FQNEAQ (reference sequence). Trimming took off 6 bases at V and 3 bases at J, with 17 bases between the two ends. The CDR3 loop is CASREPTGRKETQYF. The CDR3 bases are TGTGCCAGCAGGGAGCCGACAGGGAGGAAAGAGACCCAGTACTTC.

This clonotype was seen only a few times. Given a much more abundant clone one base away, this may be a read error. The rearrangement uses TRBV3-1 and TRBJ1-1; D gene unclear. Germline lookup yields CDR1 LGHDT and CDR2 YNNKEL (reference sequence). The CDR3 runs 15 residues. The V and J ends lost 4 bases and 3 bases respectively, with 15 bases between them. DNA of the CDR3: TGTGCCAGCAGCCGAGAACCAGGCAAATACACTGAAGCTTTCTTT. Its translation: CASSREPGKYTEAFF.

This clonotype has just a few counts. This chain uses TRBV6-1 with TRBJ2-2; D is unresolved. V lost 5 bases and J 8 bases, leaving 6 bases between the germline ends. The CDR3 has 11 amino acids. The germline gives CDR1 MNHNS, CDR2 SASEGT. The CDR3 bases are TGTGCCAGCAGTCAGTTGGGGGAGCTGTTTTTT. Protein: CASSQLGELFF.

In this sample, this clonotype turned up a few times. The chain employs TRBV19 and TRBJ1-6; TRBD1 might be the D (5 bases). The CDR3 totals 15 residues. The germline V gene has CDR1 LNHDA and CDR2 SQIVND (reference sequence). V lost 5 bases and J 5 bases, leaving 13 bases between the germline ends. The DNA of the CDR3 is TGTGCCAGTAGTGGCCGGGGGGGAGATAATTCACCCCTCCACTTT. It yields the protein CASSGRGGDNSPLHF.

This clonotype was counted ten times or more. J is TRBJ2-7 and V is TRBV7-9; possibly TRBD1 for D (6 bases). This CDR3 region has 15 residues. CDR1 SEHNR and CDR2 FQNEAQ come from the germline V gene (reference sequence). Trimming removed 5 bases at V and 2 bases at J, with 16 bases between. CDR3 amino acids: CASSPPTGFPYEQYF. CDR3 DNA sequence: TGTGCCAGCAGCCCGCCCACAGGGTTCCCCTACGAGCAGTACTTC.

The chain carries TRBV6-1 and TRBJ1-6; weak D call: TRBD1 (6 bases). CDR3 size: 14 residues. V shed 6 bases and J shed 9 bases, with 15 bases lying between them. CDR1 is MNHNS, CDR2 SASEGT, per germline. CDR3 DNA sequence: TGTGCCAGCAGACCCTGGACAGTTTCTTCACCCCTCCACTTT. Protein sequence: CASRPWTVSSPLHF.

In its sample, this clonotype was seen a few times. The chain couples TRBV18 to TRBJ2-1; 8 bases fit TRBD1. V lost 4 bases and J lost 7; bases outside the gene matches: 6. The CDR3 covers 14 residues. Germline V lookup: CDR1 KGHSH, CDR2 LQKENI. CDR3 residues: CASSLGQGGNEQFF. The CDR3 DNA sequence: TGTGCCAGCTCACTCGGACAGGGAGGAAATGAGCAGTTCTTC.

This clonotype was seen repeatedly, ten times or more. The J gene is TRBJ1-5, the V gene TRBV19; D remains unclear. CDR1 is LNHDA and CDR2 is SQIVND in the germline V gene (reference sequence). This CDR3 region has 10 residues. V was pared by 7 bases and J by 6 bases, with 4 bases between. Here the CDR3 DNA reads TGTGCCAGTAACAGTCAGCCCCAGCATTTT. Encoded protein: CASNSQPQHF.